This T cell receptor beta chain was obtained from a study of blood T cells in healthy people across ages. Only a few counts were recorded for this clonotype. This CDR3 is built from 14 residues. Unmatched junction bases numbered 2, after V lost 3 bases and J lost 2 bases. Germline values: CDR1 MNHEY, CDR2 SVGAGI. A second PCR, run for roughly 7 to 11 cycles, used a sample-barcoded 5' primer plus a J-beta primer mix. Each cDNA molecule, via a template-switch adaptor with 12 random nucleotides, was tagged. TCRdb used MiXCR to reprocess the 5' RACE reads, holding one entry per CDR3 protein. The sample includes about 1 million distinct CDR3 sequences, over 35% of them seen just once. Donor samples were obtained from healthy Caucasian individuals from Russia, aged 6 to 90. The authors extracted at least 5 micrograms of total RNA per sample.

The origin of this receptor is a woman aged 55-69 years in good health. The chain employs TRBV6-5 and TRBJ2-7, with 9 bases matching TRBD1. Sample: blood. DNA of the CDR3: TGTGCCAGCAGTTATTGGACAGGGGCCTACGAGCAGTACTTC. This encodes CASSYWTGAYEQYF.